Listed below are T cell receptor beta chains from one sample, sequenced in a study of blood T cell repertoires in COVID-19. Generated by immunoSEQ multiplex PCR, the TCRdb table keeps only in-frame clones and is missing some. The sample yields about 280,000 clones, about 90% seen once. Sample: peripheral blood. The receptors derive from a woman in her 30s with COVID-19, enrolled during active disease. Each CDR3 is given with its conserved first and last residue.

j_call	v_call	cdr3_aa
TRBJ1-2	TRBV5-1	CASSLGGQGYGYTF
TRBJ2-7	TRBV7-2	CASSPGVGRSSSWEQYF
TRBJ1-2	TRBV11-2	CASSPRTGSGGYTF
TRBJ2-1	TRBV5-6	CASSFPRLAGLEQFF
TRBJ2-3	TRBV29-1	CSVGSGSETDTQYF
TRBJ1-6	TRBV7-2	CASSLVRGRGNSPLHF
TRBJ2-1	TRBV28	CATSISGSSYNEQFF
TRBJ2-5	TRBV7-2	CASSRDSMQETQYF
TRBJ2-1	TRBV16	CASTTPKGGVSYNEQFF
TRBJ2-1	TRBV19	CATWGPASGPYNEQFF
TRBJ1-4	TRBV6-2/TRBV6-3	CASSSREKLFF
TRBJ1-1	TRBV7-3	CASSPDGTATEAFF
TRBJ2-5	TRBV7-9	CASSAWTSGETQYF
TRBJ2-1	TRBV27	CASSFEGTEQFF
TRBJ1-5	TRBV4-2	CASRRDRGGSNQPQHF
TRBJ2-5	TRBV5-1	CASSTWDRGAETQYF
TRBJ1-4	TRBV4-1	CASSHTSSATNEKLFF
TRBJ2-1	TRBV24-1	CATSDLTTSGTNEQFF
TRBJ1-3	TRBV5-8	CASSFSGTEGFGNTIYF
TRBJ1-2	TRBV3-1/TRBV3-2	CASSQALNYGYTF
TRBJ2-1	TRBV5-1	CASSRDYQQFF
TRBJ2-1	TRBV11-3	CASSLGTSEDNEQFF
TRBJ2-7	TRBV2	CASRAIGQGTEQYF
TRBJ1-1	TRBV2	CASTFSPGKIDTEAFF
TRBJ2-1	TRBV19	CASSENYNEQFF
TRBJ2-2	TRBV1	CTSSQLTSDTGELFF
TRBJ2-7	TRBV6-5	CASSRDRAHEQYF
TRBJ1-6	TRBV6-5	CASTPVPPNSPLHF
TRBJ2-1	TRBV7-2	CASSLEGGAPSNEQFF
TRBJ2-1	TRBV12-2	CASRGVVLAGIHEQFF
TRBJ1-2	TRBV29-1	CSVVGPAGLGYTF
TRBJ1-3	TRBV28	CASSSGTEGSGNTIYF
TRBJ2-2	TRBV5-1	CASSYRDSAVTGELFF